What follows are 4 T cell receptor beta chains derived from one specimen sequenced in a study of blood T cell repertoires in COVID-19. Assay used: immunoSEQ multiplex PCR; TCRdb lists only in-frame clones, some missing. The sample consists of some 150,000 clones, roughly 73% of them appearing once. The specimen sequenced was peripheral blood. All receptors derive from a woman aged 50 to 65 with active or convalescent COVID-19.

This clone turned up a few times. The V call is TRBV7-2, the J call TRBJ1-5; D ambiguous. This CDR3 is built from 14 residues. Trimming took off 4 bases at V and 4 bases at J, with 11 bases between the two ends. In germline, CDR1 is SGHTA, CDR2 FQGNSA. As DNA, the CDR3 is TGTGCCAGCAGCTCCCTGCGGGGAAATCAGCCCCAGCATTTT. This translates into CASSSLRGNQPQHF.

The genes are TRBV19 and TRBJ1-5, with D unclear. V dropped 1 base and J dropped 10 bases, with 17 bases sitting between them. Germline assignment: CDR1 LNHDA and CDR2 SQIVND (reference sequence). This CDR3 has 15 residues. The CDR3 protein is CASSIAAGSLGPQHF. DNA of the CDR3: TGTGCCAGTAGTATAGCAGCAGGCAGTTTAGGACCCCAGCATTTT.

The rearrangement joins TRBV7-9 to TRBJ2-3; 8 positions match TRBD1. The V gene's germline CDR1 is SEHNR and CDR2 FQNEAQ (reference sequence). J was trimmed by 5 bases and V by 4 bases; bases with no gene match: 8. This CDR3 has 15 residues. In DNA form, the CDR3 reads TGTGCCAGCAGCTCCCTCCAGGGGGCTGGAGATACGCAGTATTTT. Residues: CASSSLQGAGDTQYF.

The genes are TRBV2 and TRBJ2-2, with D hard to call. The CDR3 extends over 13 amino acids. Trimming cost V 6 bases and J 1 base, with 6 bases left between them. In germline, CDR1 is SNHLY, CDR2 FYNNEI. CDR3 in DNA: TGTGCCAGCAGACAACAGAACACCGGGGAGCTGTTTTTT. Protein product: CASRQQNTGELFF.